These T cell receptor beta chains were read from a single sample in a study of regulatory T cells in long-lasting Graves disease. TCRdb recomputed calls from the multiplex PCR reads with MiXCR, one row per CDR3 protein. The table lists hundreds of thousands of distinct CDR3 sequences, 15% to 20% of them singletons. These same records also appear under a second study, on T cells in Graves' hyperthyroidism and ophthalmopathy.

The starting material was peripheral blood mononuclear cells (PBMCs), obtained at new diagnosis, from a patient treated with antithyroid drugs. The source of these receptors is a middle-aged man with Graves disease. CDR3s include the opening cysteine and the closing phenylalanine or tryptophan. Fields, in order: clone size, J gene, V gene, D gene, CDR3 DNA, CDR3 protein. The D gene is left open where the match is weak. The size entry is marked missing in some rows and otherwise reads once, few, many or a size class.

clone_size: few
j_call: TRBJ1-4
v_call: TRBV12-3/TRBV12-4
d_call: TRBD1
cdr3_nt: TGTGCCAGCAGTGAGACAGGGGATAATGAAAAACTGTTTTTT
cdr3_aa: CASSETGDNEKLFF

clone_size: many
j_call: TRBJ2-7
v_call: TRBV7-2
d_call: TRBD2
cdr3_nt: TGTGCCAGCAGCTCGGGGACTAGCGGGGGTTACGAGCAGTACTTC
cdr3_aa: CASSSGTSGGYEQYF

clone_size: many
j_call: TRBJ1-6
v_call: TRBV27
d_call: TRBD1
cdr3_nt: TGTGCCAGCGGGACAGGGGGATTCACCCTCCACTTT
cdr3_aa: CASGTGGFTLHF

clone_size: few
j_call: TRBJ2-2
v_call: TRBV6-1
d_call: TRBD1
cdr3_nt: TGTGCCAGCAGACCCCGGACAGGGGACACCGGGGAGCTGTTTTTT
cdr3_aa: CASRPRTGDTGELFF

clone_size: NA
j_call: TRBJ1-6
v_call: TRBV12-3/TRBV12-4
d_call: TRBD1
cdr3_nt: TGTGCCAGCAGTTTAAGACAGGGACGGAATTCACCCCTCCACTTT
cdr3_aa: CASSLRQGRNSPLHF

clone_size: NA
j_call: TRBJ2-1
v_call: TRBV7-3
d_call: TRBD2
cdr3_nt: TGTGCCAGCAGCTTAAGGAGCGGGGGTTACAATGAGCAGTTCTTC
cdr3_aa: CASSLRSGGYNEQFF

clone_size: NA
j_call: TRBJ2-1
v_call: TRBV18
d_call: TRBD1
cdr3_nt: TGTGCCAGCTCACCCGGACAGGTTTCTAATGAGCAGTTCTTC
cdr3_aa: CASSPGQVSNEQFF

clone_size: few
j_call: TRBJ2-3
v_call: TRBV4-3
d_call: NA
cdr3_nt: TGCGCCAGCAGCCAAGATACAGGTTTTTCTGATACGCAGTATTTT
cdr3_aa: CASSQDTGFSDTQYF

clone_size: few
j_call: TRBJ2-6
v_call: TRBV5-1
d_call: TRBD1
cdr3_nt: TGCGCCAGCAGCCACGGGACAGGGGGCTTCTCTGGGGCCAACGTCCTGACTTTC
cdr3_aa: CASSHGTGGFSGANVLTF

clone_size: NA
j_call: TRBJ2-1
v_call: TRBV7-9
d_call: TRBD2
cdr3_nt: TGTGCCAGCAGCCCCGGGACTAGCGGGTACTCCTACAATGAGCAGTTCTTC
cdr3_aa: CASSPGTSGYSYNEQFF

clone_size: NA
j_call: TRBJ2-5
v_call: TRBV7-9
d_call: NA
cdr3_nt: TGTGCCAGCAGTTGGGCGGGGAACCCGAGAGAGACCCAGTACTTC
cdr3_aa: CASSWAGNPRETQYF

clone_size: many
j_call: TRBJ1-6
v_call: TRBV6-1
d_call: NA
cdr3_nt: TGTGCCAGCAGTCATCCGGGAGTTTCACCCCTCCACTTT
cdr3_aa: CASSHPGVSPLHF

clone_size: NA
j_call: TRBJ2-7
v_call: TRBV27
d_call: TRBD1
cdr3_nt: TGTGCCAGCAGTTTAAAGGGACAGCCCTCCTACGAGCAGTACTTC
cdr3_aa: CASSLKGQPSYEQYF

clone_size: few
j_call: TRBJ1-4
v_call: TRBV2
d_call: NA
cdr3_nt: TGTGCCAGCAACCGGGAGGCCGGGAATGAAAAACTGTTTTTT
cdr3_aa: CASNREAGNEKLFF

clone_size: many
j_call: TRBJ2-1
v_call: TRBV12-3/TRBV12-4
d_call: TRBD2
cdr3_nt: TGTGCCAGCAGGGGAAGCGGGGGGGCTAGCTCCTACAATGAGCAGTTCTTC
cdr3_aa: CASRGSGGASSYNEQFF

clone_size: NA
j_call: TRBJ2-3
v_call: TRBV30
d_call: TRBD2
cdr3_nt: TGTGCCTGGAATCGGGGGGGGGCAGATACGCAGTATTTT
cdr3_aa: CAWNRGGADTQYF

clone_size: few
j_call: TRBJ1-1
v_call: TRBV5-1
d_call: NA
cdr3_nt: TGTGCCAGCAGCCAAGATGGAGGTTTTTTAACCCTCCCCCAACGGGCTGAAGCTTTCTTT
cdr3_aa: CASSQDGGFLTLPQRAEAFF

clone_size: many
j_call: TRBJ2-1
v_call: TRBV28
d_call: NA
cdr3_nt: TGTGCCAGCGTGGGTAGTACAGCTTACAATGAGCAGTTCTTC
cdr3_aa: CASVGSTAYNEQFF

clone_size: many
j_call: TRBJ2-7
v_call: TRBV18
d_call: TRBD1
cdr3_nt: TGTGCCAGCTCACCGGGACAGGGGGCGATAAACGAGCAGTACTTC
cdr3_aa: CASSPGQGAINEQYF

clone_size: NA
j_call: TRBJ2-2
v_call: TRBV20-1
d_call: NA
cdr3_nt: TGCAGTGCTAGAGATTCAGGGATCACCGGGGAGCTGTTTTTT
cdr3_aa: CSARDSGITGELFF

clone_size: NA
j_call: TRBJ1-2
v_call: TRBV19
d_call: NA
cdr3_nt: TGTGCCAGTAGCGGCCGAGCCTATGGCTACACCTTC
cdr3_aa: CASSGRAYGYTF

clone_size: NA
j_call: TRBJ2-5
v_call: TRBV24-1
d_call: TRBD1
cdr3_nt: TGTGCCACCAGTGACCCTGGGACAGGGCATGAGGAGACCCAGTACTTC
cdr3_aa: CATSDPGTGHEETQYF

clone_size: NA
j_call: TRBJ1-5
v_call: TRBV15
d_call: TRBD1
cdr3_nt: TGTGCCACCAGCAGAGCCTTCTGGGACAGCCCGAATCAGCCCCAGCATTTT
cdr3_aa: CATSRAFWDSPNQPQHF

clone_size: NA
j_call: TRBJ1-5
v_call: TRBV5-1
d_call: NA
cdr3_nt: TGCGCCAGCAGCGCCGAGGGGCAGCATAATCAGCCCCAGCATTTT
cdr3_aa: CASSAEGQHNQPQHF

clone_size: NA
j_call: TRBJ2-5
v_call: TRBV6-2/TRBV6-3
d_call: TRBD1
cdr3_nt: TGTGCCAGCAGTTACTCGCCGGACAGGGGGCTCGGGGAGACCCAGTACTTC
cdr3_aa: CASSYSPDRGLGETQYF

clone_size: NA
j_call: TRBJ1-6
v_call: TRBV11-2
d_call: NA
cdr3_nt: TGTGCCAGCAGCTCTCCCTCGGCCCGCTCCTATAATTCACCCCTCCACTTT
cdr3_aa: CASSSPSARSYNSPLHF

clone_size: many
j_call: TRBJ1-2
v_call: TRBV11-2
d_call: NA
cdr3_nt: TGTGCCAGCAGCTTAATGGTGGGCAGGGCGGAAGGCTACACCTTC
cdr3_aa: CASSLMVGRAEGYTF

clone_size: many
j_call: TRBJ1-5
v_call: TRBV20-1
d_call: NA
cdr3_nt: TGCAGTGCTGTCGGGCAGAGGGGCAATCAGCCCCAGCATTTT
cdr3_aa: CSAVGQRGNQPQHF

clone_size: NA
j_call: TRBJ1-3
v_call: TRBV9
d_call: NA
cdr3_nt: TGTGCCAGCAGCGCTACAGGGAGCTCTGGAAACACCATATATTTT
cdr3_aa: CASSATGSSGNTIYF

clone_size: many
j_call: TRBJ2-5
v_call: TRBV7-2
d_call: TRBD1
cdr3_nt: TGTGCCAGCAGCCGGACAGGGATTGAGACCCAGTACTTC
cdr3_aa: CASSRTGIETQYF

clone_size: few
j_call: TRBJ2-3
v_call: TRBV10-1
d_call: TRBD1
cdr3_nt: TGCGCCAGCAGTGAAACAGGGGCTCTAACAGATACGCAGTATTTT
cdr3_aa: CASSETGALTDTQYF

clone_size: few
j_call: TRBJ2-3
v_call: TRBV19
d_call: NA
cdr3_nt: TGTGCCAGTAGTATGAGGAGAGTACCCGCAGATACGCAGTATTTT
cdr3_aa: CASSMRRVPADTQYF

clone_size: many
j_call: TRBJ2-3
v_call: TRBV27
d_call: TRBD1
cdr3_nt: TGTGCCAGCAGACCGACAGGGGGGGATACGCAGTATTTT
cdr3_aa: CASRPTGGDTQYF

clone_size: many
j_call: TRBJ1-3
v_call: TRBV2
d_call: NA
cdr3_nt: TGTGCCAGCAGTGCTATTTACTCTGGAAACACCATATATTTT
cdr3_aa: CASSAIYSGNTIYF

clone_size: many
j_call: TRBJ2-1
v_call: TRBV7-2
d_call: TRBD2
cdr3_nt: TGTGCCAGCAGCTGGCTAATACTAGCGGGGGGCCTTTACAATGAGCAGTTCTTC
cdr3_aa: CASSWLILAGGLYNEQFF

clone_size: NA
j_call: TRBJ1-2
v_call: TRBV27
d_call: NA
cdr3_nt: TGTGCCAGCAGTTTAAATGGACGGACAAGCGGTGGCTACACCTTC
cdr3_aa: CASSLNGRTSGGYTF

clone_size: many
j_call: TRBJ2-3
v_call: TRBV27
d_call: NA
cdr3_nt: TGTGCCAGCAGCCCATTGACGGGGGGCAGAGATACGCAGTATTTT
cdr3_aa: CASSPLTGGRDTQYF

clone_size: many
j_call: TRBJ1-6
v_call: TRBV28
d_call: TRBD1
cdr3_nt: TGTGCCAGCAGTTCCGGACAGGCCAAGAATTCACCCCTCCACTTT
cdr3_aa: CASSSGQAKNSPLHF

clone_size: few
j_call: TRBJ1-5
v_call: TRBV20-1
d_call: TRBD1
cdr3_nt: TGCAGCCTCAAAGGGGGCGTCTCTAGCAATCAGCCCCAGCATTTT
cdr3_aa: CSLKGGVSSNQPQHF

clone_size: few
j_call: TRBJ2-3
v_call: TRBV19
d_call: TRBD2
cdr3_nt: TGTGCCACCTCGAGGCGGGGGGGCTTTGCTGCCACAGATACGCAGTATTTT
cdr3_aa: CATSRRGGFAATDTQYF

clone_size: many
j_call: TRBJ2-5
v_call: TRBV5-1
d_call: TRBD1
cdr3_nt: TGCGCCAGCAGCCCGGACAGGGCTTTGGAGACCCAGTACTTC
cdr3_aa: CASSPDRALETQYF

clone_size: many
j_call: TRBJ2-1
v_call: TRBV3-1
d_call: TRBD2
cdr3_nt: TGTGCCAGCAGAGGTGTAGGACTAGCGGGGGGCCGCTCCTACAATGAGCAGTTCTTC
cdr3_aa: CASRGVGLAGGRSYNEQFF

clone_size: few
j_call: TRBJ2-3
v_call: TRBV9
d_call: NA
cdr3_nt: TGTGCCAGCAGCGTCTCACAGGGTTTGACAGATACGCAGTATTTT
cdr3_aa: CASSVSQGLTDTQYF